The present entry profiles one T cell receptor beta chain with its context. Losses at the gene ends were 5 bases for V and 8 bases for J; bases not matched to a gene: 3. The CDR3 spans 12 residues. CDR1 is SEHNR, CDR2 FQNEAQ, per germline (reference sequence). This record belongs to a study of T cell changes during pregnancy in multiple sclerosis. The repertoire was sequenced with immunoSEQ multiplex PCR; TCRdb's copy has only in-frame clones and lacks some. The sample includes under 40,000 clones, 90% seen only once; the top ten take approximately 12%. The chain is built from TRBV7-9 and TRBJ2-1; 7 bases are shared with TRBD1. The receptor comes from a female donor with multiple sclerosis, enrolled in a pregnancy study. The sequenced sample was CD8+ T cells from peripheral blood mononuclear cells, obtained in the first trimester of pregnancy. Written as DNA, the CDR3 is TGTGCCAGCAGCACCAGGGGGTATGAGCAGTTCTTC. It translates to CASSTRGYEQFF. Combining the CDR3 with reference TRBV7-9 and TRBJ2-1 gives the whole variable domain DTGVSQNPRHKITKRGQNVTFRCDPISEHNRLYWYRQTLGQGPEFLTYFQNEAQLEKSRLLSDRFSAERPKGSFSTLEIQRTEQGDSAMYLCASSTRGYEQFFGPGTRLTVL.